Listed here are 5 T cell receptor beta chains from one sample, sequenced in a study of shared clonotypes between healthy human individuals. Repertoires were generated with immunoSEQ multiplex PCR, while TCRdb's copy carries only in-frame clones and drops some. The repertoire includes approximately 980,000 clones, about three quarters of them detected once, and about 1.5% sits in the top ten. The sample was memory CD4+ T cells sorted from blood. Noted subset: CD45RA-negative fraction. All receptors come from a man aged 18 to 29 in good health.

This clone has more than one count but fewer than ten. The CDR3: CASSVDVAGEIREQFF. CDR3 in DNA: TGTGCCAGCAGCGTAGATGTAGCGGGAGAGATCAGGGAGCAGTTCTTC. The genes are TRBV9 and TRBJ2-1, with 9 bases that match TRBD2. This CDR3 has 16 amino acids. After removal of 0 bases from V and 10 bases from J, the junction contained 11 bases not matched to a gene. Per the germline V gene, CDR1 is SGDLS and CDR2 is YYNGEE.

The J gene is TRBJ2-3, the V gene TRBV5-1; weak D call: TRBD2 (5 bases). CDR3 size: 16 residues. The V end was cut by 4 bases, the J end by 3 bases, with 18 bases between. Germline CDR1 is SGHRS and CDR2 is YFSETQ. This CDR3 is CASSPRTSLGTDTQYF. Written as DNA, the CDR3 is TGCGCCAGCAGCCCCCGGACTTCCCTGGGGACAGATACGCAGTATTTT.

J is TRBJ2-1 and V is TRBV13; weak D call: TRBD1 (6 bases). In germline, CDR1 is PRHDT, CDR2 FYEKMQ (reference sequence). V lost 5 bases to trimming and J lost 6 bases, with 17 bases between them. CDR3 size: 15 residues. The DNA for the CDR3 is TGTGCCAGCAGCGCGACAGGCTTGGACACCAATGAGCAGTTCTTC. Protein product: CASSATGLDTNEQFF.

This chain uses TRBV27 with TRBJ1-2; weak D call: TRBD1 (5 bases). Germline V gene data show CDR1 as MNHEY and CDR2 as SMNVEV (reference sequence). The ends were cut back, 3 bases at V and 4 bases at J, with 12 bases in the middle. The CDR3 contains 14 residues. The CDR3 DNA sequence: TGTGCCAGCAGTTTGTTCGGGGGTCCCTATGGCTACACCTTC. The encoded protein is CASSLFGGPYGYTF.

This clone appeared a few times. This may stem from a read error, because a much larger clone lies one nucleotide away. Other DNA sequences in this sample translate to the same CDR3. This chain connects TRBV5-1 to TRBJ1-5; D is uncertain. Germline-derived CDR1 and CDR2 are SGHRS and YFSETQ. The V gene lost 0 bases and the J gene lost 2 bases, with 3 bases spanning the gap. The CDR3 consists of 13 residues. The CDR3 loop reads CASSLDGNQPQHF. CDR3 DNA: TGCGCCAGCAGCTTGGACGGCAATCAGCCCCAGCATTTT.